This TCR beta chain was identified in a study of cytomegalovirus exposure and HLA in healthy donors. Whole-study findings and limits: Roughly uniform sequencing depth across donors was assumed, possibly incorrectly.

Note on this clone: Its antigen remains unidentified.

The CDR3 spans 13 residues. CDR1 is MDHEN, CDR2 SYDVKM, per germline. J gave up 7 bases and V 6 bases, and 5 bases lay outside the gene matches. The PCR employed 60 Vbeta primers together with 13 Jbeta primers. TCRdb keeps only in-frame clones here, not all; method: immunoSEQ multiplex PCR. Its listing shows around 100,000 clones. The TCR was taken from a man in his forties in good health and CMV-seropositive. The V and J genes are TRBV28 and TRBJ1-1; 10 bases line up with TRBD1. Source material: PBMCs. This CDR3 is CASRGTGAVEAFF. As DNA, the CDR3 is TGTGCCAGCAGAGGGACAGGGGCCGTTGAAGCTTTCTTT.